This T cell receptor (beta chain) came from a study of radiation and T cells in renal cell carcinoma. Background on the study: Nephrectomy followed 15 Gy stereotactic body radiation by 4 weeks.

The sample's time point: blood 2 weeks post-SBRT. Treatment here: 15 Gy SBRT to primary tumor, nephrectomy 4 weeks later. The patient's renal cell carcinoma had clear cell pathology. The repertoire was sequenced with immunoSEQ multiplex PCR; TCRdb's copy has only in-frame clones and lacks some. The sample carries 70,000 or so clones, about 80% recorded once. General study points: Baseline intratumoral clonotype presence is unknown without pretreatment biopsies.

The V gene end was trimmed by 2 bases and the J gene end by 6 bases; junction bases not matched to a gene: 2. In germline, CDR1 is SGHNT, CDR2 YYREEE (reference sequence). This CDR3 region has 14 residues. In regard to this clone: Its antigen is unknown.

The chain recombines TRBV5-4 with TRBJ2-2; 9 bases align to TRBD2. This TCR derives from a man aged 55 to 70 with renal cell carcinoma. The sample consisted of blood, taken from a patient whose treatment included radiotherapy and nephrectomy. CDR3 region: CASSFSGSAGELFF. In nucleotides, the CDR3 is TGTGCCAGCAGCTTTAGCGGGAGTGCCGGGGAGCTGTTTTTT.